These T cell receptor beta chains were read from a single sample in a study of blood T cell repertoires in COVID-19. Libraries were prepared by immunoSEQ multiplex PCR; TCRdb keeps only in-frame clonotypes and omits some of them. The sample carries about 250,000 clones, roughly 90% recorded once. The sample taken for sequencing was PBMCs or T cells enriched from blood (not recorded which). All receptors come from a woman between 50 and 59 years old who had recovered from COVID-19. Each CDR3 is given with its conserved first and last residue. The D gene is left open where the match is weak. Expanded clones get a size class; other rows say once, few or many, or leave the size out.

D gene,V gene,J gene,clone size,CDR3 DNA,CDR3 protein
NA,TRBV6-6,TRBJ2-7,NA,TGTGCCAGCAGTTACCCGCTAGCGCGAGCTACCTACGAGCAGTACTTC,CASSYPLARATYEQYF
TRBD2,TRBV20-1,TRBJ2-7,NA,TGCAGCGGACTAGCGGGGATCGAGCAGTACTTC,CSGLAGIEQYF
NA,TRBV30,TRBJ2-7,NA,TGTGCCTGGAGTTTACAGACGTACGAGCAGTACTTC,CAWSLQTYEQYF
TRBD2,TRBV5-1,TRBJ2-7,once,TGCGCCAGCAGCTCTAGCGGGAGTATCGAGCAGTACTTC,CASSSSGSIEQYF
TRBD1,TRBV18,TRBJ2-6,NA,TGTGCCAGCGCACAGGGGGGGGCCAACGTCCTGACTTTC,CASAQGGANVLTF
TRBD2,TRBV4-2,TRBJ2-7,NA,TGTGCCAGCAGCCAGCGACTAGCGGGAGGTTACGAGCAGTACTTC,CASSQRLAGGYEQYF
NA,TRBV18,TRBJ2-7,NA,TGTGCCAGCTCCCAGGGGGGTGAGCAGTACTTC,CASSQGGEQYF
NA,TRBV18,TRBJ1-1,NA,TGTGCCAGCTCACAGGGACAGAACACTGAAGCTTTCTTT,CASSQGQNTEAFF
TRBD1,TRBV7-9,TRBJ1-4,NA,TGTGCCAGCAGCACCAGACAGGGGGCAGATGAAAAACTGTTTTTT,CASSTRQGADEKLFF
NA,TRBV3-1/TRBV3-2,TRBJ2-5,NA,TGTGCCAGCAGCCAAGGAGGAGAGACCCAGTACTTC,CASSQGGETQYF
NA,TRBV27,TRBJ2-3,NA,TGTGCCAGCAGCGACTACGGCAGCACAGATACGCAGTATTTT,CASSDYGSTDTQYF
TRBD1,TRBV25-1,TRBJ1-1,NA,TGTGCCAGCAGTGAATTCGGGACAGGGGGCATCACTGAAGCTTTCTTT,CASSEFGTGGITEAFF
NA,TRBV19,TRBJ2-1,NA,TGTGCCAGTAGTATCTCCTACAGCTCCTACAATGAGCAGTTCTTC,CASSISYSSYNEQFF
NA,TRBV11-2,TRBJ2-5,NA,TGTGCCAGCAGCTTAGCTGGGGCTTCGGAGACCCAGTACTTC,CASSLAGASETQYF
TRBD2,TRBV20-1,TRBJ2-1,NA,TGCAGTGCTAGTTTGACTAGCGGGTACAATGAGCAGTTCTTC,CSASLTSGYNEQFF
TRBD1,TRBV3-1/TRBV3-2,TRBJ1-1,NA,TGTGCCAGCAGCCAACAGTCAGGACAGGGGAGGACTGAAGCTTTCTTT,CASSQQSGQGRTEAFF
NA,TRBV15,TRBJ2-6,NA,TGTGCCACCAGCATGCAGGTTACCAGCTCTGGGGCCAACGTCCTGACTTTC,CATSMQVTSSGANVLTF
NA,TRBV27,TRBJ1-4,once,TGTGCCAGCAGTTCTACGGGGGGGGAAAAACTGTTTTTT,CASSSTGGEKLFF
NA,TRBV7-2,TRBJ2-1,once,TGTGCCAGCAGCTCCGACTCACGAAGCCACAATGAGCAGTTCTTC,CASSSDSRSHNEQFF
TRBD2,TRBV27,TRBJ2-1,once,TGTGCCAGCAGTTTACTCGGGCTAGCGGGATCATCCTACAATGAGCAGTTCTTC,CASSLLGLAGSSYNEQFF
NA,TRBV19,TRBJ1-2,NA,TGTGCCAGTAGTATTGTGGTAGGACAAGACTATGGCTACACCTTC,CASSIVVGQDYGYTF
TRBD1,TRBV19,TRBJ1-5,once,TGTGCCAGTAGTGCCGACAGGGTTCAGCCCCAGCATTTT,CASSADRVQPQHF
NA,TRBV7-8,TRBJ1-2,NA,TGTGCCAGCAGCCCGGCCGGGAAGCGGAGTGGCTACACCTTC,CASSPAGKRSGYTF
TRBD1,TRBV5-6,TRBJ1-6,NA,TGTGCCAGCAGCCCGGACAGGGGGAATTCACCCCTCCACTTT,CASSPDRGNSPLHF
NA,TRBV25-1,TRBJ1-2,NA,TGTGCCAGCAGTGACAGCTACACCTTC,CASSDSYTF
TRBD1,TRBV9,TRBJ1-6,NA,TGTGCCAGCAGCGACACAACCCGGACAGGGAGTTCACCCCTCCACTTT,CASSDTTRTGSSPLHF
NA,TRBV11-2,TRBJ2-1,NA,TGTGCCAGCAGCTTAGGTGGCTTTGAGCAGTTCTTC,CASSLGGFEQFF
NA,TRBV15,TRBJ2-1,NA,TGTGCCACCAGCAGAGCTGGCGGCTCCTACAATGAGCAGTTCTTC,CATSRAGGSYNEQFF
TRBD2,TRBV4-1,TRBJ2-3,NA,TGCGCCAGCAGCCAAGTGGGAGGGACAGATACGCAGTATTTT,CASSQVGGTDTQYF
TRBD2,TRBV25-1,TRBJ2-3,NA,TGTGCCAGCAGTGGATCCGCGGGAGGGAGTACAGATACGCAGTATTTT,CASSGSAGGSTDTQYF
TRBD1,TRBV15,TRBJ1-4,NA,TGTGCCACCAGCAGAGGACAGGGTGAAAAACTGTTTTTT,CATSRGQGEKLFF
NA,TRBV6-5,TRBJ2-7,NA,TGTGCCAGCAGTTACTCCGGGGAGCAGTACTTC,CASSYSGEQYF
NA,TRBV7-2,TRBJ2-3,NA,TGTGCCAGCAGCTCCTACACAGATACGCAGTATTTT,CASSSYTDTQYF
TRBD2,TRBV4-2,TRBJ2-1,NA,TGTGCCAGCAGCCAAACTCCGGGACTAGCGGGGAACTACAATGAGCAGTTCTTC,CASSQTPGLAGNYNEQFF
NA,TRBV10-3,TRBJ1-4,NA,TGTGCCATCAGTGAGACCCAACAGGGACCGCGTGAAAAACTGTTTTTT,CAISETQQGPREKLFF
NA,TRBV28,TRBJ2-1,NA,TGTGCCAGCGGGGGCGGGAGTCAAAAACAGTTCTTC,CASGGGSQKQFF
NA,TRBV25-1,TRBJ1-1,once,TGTGCCAGCAGTGACCCGCTGGACAGCAGGGGTGAAGCTTTCTTT,CASSDPLDSRGEAFF
TRBD1,TRBV5-4,TRBJ1-1,NA,TGTGCCAGCAGCCCCCGGGACAGGGGGCTCACTGAAGCTTTCTTT,CASSPRDRGLTEAFF
TRBD1,TRBV28,TRBJ1-2,few,TGTGCCAGCAGCGTCAGGGGGCGATCCCCCAGTAACTATGGCTACACCTTC,CASSVRGRSPSNYGYTF
NA,TRBV5-5,TRBJ2-7,NA,TGTGCCAGCAGCATACTATACGAGCAGTACTTC,CASSILYEQYF